This TCR beta chain comes out of a study of blood T cells in healthy people across ages (dated by TCRdb to the mid-2010s). Study-wide context: In model experiments, template switching captured about one uniquely barcoded TCR beta cDNA molecule for every two T cells. To avoid experimental bias, donors of different ages were distributed randomly across sequencing lanes. For two donors (one aged 18 to 30 and one aged 80 or older), the study analyzed two additional independent replicas of 1 million unique cDNA reads from the same blood draw. Four age groups were formed from the donors: young (average about 15 years), middle-aged (roughly 38), aged (approximately 60) and long-lived (around 80). To track age-related changes in TCR beta repertoire diversity, the study relied on deep sequencing normalized with unique cDNA molecular identifiers.

The library came from 5' RACE. Data came from an Illumina HiSeq 2500. A second about 6 to 11 cycle PCR used a sample-barcoded 5' primer and a J-beta primer mix. A unique molecular identifier was introduced onto each TCR beta cDNA molecule by a template-switch 5' adaptor carrying 12 random nucleotides. At least 2.5 million CDR3-containing paired-end reads were obtained from each sample. All of the RNA was converted into first-strand cDNA using the Mint cDNA synthesis kit, with a TRBC-specific oligonucleotide serving as the primer. After uracil-DNA glycosylase treatment, a first 18-cycle PCR used universal primers M1SS and BC2_uni_R on all cDNA. The authors processed their data as follows. For normalization, 1 million high-quality reads were randomly selected from each sample, with every read carrying a distinct molecular identifier. Instead of being binned into consensus sequences, reads that shared molecular identifiers were thrown out. CDR3 identification, clonotype clustering and error correction used MiTCR with a Q25 quality threshold and the strictest error-elimination algorithm. A nonparametric unseen species model using Euler transformation provided a lower-bound estimate of total TCR beta diversity. Using fastp trimming at Q25 and MiXCR clonotype assembly, TCRdb reanalyzed the public sequencing data and kept in-frame beta chains. All rows with the same CDR3 protein become a single entry with the most common DNA and genes. These V and J calls are TCRdb output, not the study's own analysis. Across this sample there are roughly 1.7 million distinct CDR3 sequences, with around 36% seen only once. Together, the top ten hold approximately 10% of the sample.

A note on this clonotype: The antigen it recognizes is unknown. No base-level quality is on record; no much larger clone is a single base apart.

On the study overall, not on this receptor specifically: Observed TCR beta diversity correlated strongly with the percentage of naive T cells measured by flow cytometry. Because profiling used bulk unsorted PBMCs, naive and antigen-experienced compartments could not be compared conclusively. The long-lived group showed more naive CD4+ T cells, fewer expanded clones and increased TCR diversity than the aged group, suggesting age selection. Donor CMV infection status was unknown, potentially confounding age-related changes in expanded clonotypes. Observed TCR beta diversity per million T cells fell roughly linearly with age, and a significant reduction was already apparent by age roughly 40. Total diversity estimates from one million sequenced T cells were considered lower bounds and underestimates.

V is shortened by 0 bases, J by 0 bases, and the region joining them spans 11 bases. The CDR3 has 16 amino acids, counting the end cysteine and phenylalanine. Just CDR3 DNA is preserved here, 48 bases in frame from base 1. CDR1 and CDR2 were assigned from the germline V gene as MNHNS and SASEGT. The donors were some 39 Caucasian individuals from Russia, aged roughly 6 to 90 years, who were systemically healthy. Each donor gave 8 to 10 milliliters of peripheral blood, drawn into EDTA-treated Vacutainer tubes. Ficoll-Paque density-gradient centrifugation was used to isolate PBMCs, with at least 7 million per sample. Total RNA was extracted from PBMCs with Trizol reagent, with at least 5.5 micrograms obtained per sample. For every donor, an aliquot of PBMCs went through flow cytometry to measure the percentages of naive CD45RAhigh/CD27high T cells.

Input material: blood. This TCR was sampled from a woman between 25 and 40 years old in good health. The sequence is built from TRBV6-1 and TRBJ1-1, with the D gene call left open. The DNA reads as follows: TGTGCCAGCAGTGAAGCGAGAGGCTGGGTGAACACTGAAGCTTTCTTT. Its amino acids are CASSEARGWVNTEAFF.